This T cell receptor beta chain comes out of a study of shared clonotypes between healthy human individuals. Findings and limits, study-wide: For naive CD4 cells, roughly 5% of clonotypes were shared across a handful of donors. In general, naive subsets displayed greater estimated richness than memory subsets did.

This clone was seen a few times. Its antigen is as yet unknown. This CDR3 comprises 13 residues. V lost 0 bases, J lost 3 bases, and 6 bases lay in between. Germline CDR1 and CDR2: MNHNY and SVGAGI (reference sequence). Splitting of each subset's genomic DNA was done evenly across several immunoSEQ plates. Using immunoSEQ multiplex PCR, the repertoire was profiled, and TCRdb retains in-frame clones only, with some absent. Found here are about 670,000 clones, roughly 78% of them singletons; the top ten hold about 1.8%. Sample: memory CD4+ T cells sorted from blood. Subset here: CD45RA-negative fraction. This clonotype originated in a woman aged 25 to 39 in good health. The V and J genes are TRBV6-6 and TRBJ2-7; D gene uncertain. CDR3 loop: CASSYSSLYEQYF. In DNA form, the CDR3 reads TGTGCCAGCAGTTACTCGTCTCTCTACGAGCAGTACTTC.